The clone carrying this TCR beta chain has a count of ten or more. TCR beta CDR3 regions were amplified from RNA transcripts. With the HTBI primer set, the TCR CDR3 went through a first round of RT-PCR. TCRdb passed the multiplex PCR reads through MiXCR, listing each CDR3 protein once. The sample carries about half a million distinct CDR3 sequences, roughly 24% recorded once. The source of the sample is a study of T cells in Graves' hyperthyroidism and ophthalmopathy. The V end was cut by 0 bases, the J end by 3 bases, with 11 bases between. CDR3 length equals 15 residues. The germline V gene has CDR1 MNHEY and CDR2 SVGAGI.

This TCR came from a woman aged 30 to 39 with Graves' ophthalmopathy. The chain combines TRBV6-5 with TRBJ1-1; D remains ambiguous. The sample consisted of blood. CDR3 nucleotides: TGTGCCAGCAGTTACTCAGAAAGGCTCCACACTGAAGCTTTCTTT. As protein: CASSYSERLHTEAFF.